This passage covers 20 T cell receptor beta chains from one sample sequenced in a study of T cells in localized non-small cell lung cancer. Only in-frame clones appear in the TCRdb table, and some are missing; sequencing was by immunoSEQ multiplex PCR. The sample lists some 19,000 clones; 70% to 85% were seen once. Source: peripheral blood, taken before any cancer treatment. The receptor set was obtained from a man aged 35-75 years with stage I lung adenocarcinoma.

The chain joins TRBV5-4 to TRBJ2-1; D gene ambiguous. Per the germline V gene, CDR1 is SGHNT and CDR2 is YYREEE (reference sequence). The CDR3 has 16 residues. V lost 4 bases to trimming and J lost 0 bases, with 14 bases between them. The CDR3 is CASSRAHLSSYNEQFF. The DNA for the CDR3 is TGTGCCAGCAGCCGGGCACATCTAAGCTCCTACAATGAGCAGTTCTTC.

This chain's CDR3 is CASNSQGGNQPQHF. The CDR3 DNA reads as TGTGCCAGCAACTCCCAGGGTGGCAATCAGCCCCAGCATTTT. The chain carries TRBV27 and TRBJ1-5; a possible D gene is TRBD1 (5 bases). The germline V and J ends were trimmed by 7 bases and 2 bases, with 12 bases remaining between them. The CDR3 runs to 14 residues. CDR1 is MNHEY and CDR2 is SMNVEV in the germline V gene (reference sequence).

The chain joins TRBV11-2 to TRBJ2-1; D might be TRBD1 (5 bases). The germline V gene encodes CDR1 SGHAT and CDR2 FQNNGV. CDR3 size: 14 residues. The V end lost 6 bases, the J end lost 4 bases, and 13 bases lay between the germline ends. The CDR3 DNA reads as TGTGCCAGCAGGGCGACAGATCTATACAATGAGCAGTTCTTC. This translates into CASRATDLYNEQFF.

This rearrangement joins TRBV12-5 to TRBJ2-3, with 12 bases fitting TRBD1. CDR1 is LGHNT, CDR2 FRNRAP, per germline. This CDR3 has 18 amino acids. The junction had 7 bases not matched to a gene; V was cut back by 1 base and J by 2 bases. This CDR3 is CASGLATGTGGLTDTQYF. In nucleotides, the CDR3 is TGTGCTAGTGGTTTGGCCACCGGGACAGGGGGCCTCACAGATACGCAGTATTTT.

This clone was seen just once. The chain employs TRBV29-1 and TRBJ2-5; D not certain. The CDR3 loop spans 12 amino acids. CDR1 and CDR2 (germline): SQVTM, ANQGSEA. V dropped 3 bases and J dropped 5 bases, with 10 bases sitting between them. The CDR3 loop reads CSVEGNGETQYF. CDR3 sequence (DNA): TGCAGCGTTGAGGGGAACGGGGAGACCCAGTACTTC.

The V call is TRBV28, the J call TRBJ2-3; 10 bases fit TRBD1. From germline, CDR1 is MDHEN and CDR2 SYDVKM. V dropped 6 bases and J dropped 1; count of bases not matched to a gene: 4. The CDR3 totals 15 residues. The CDR3 region has the DNA TGTGCCAGCAGCCTAGACAGGGGGCGCACAGATACGCAGTATTTT. It encodes CASSLDRGRTDTQYF.

This clone was counted only a few times. The chain is built from TRBV29-1 and TRBJ1-1; the D gene is possibly TRBD1 (6 bases). Germline lookup yields CDR1 SQVTM and CDR2 ANQGSEA. V was pared by 6 bases and J by 2 bases, with 10 bases between. The CDR3 consists of 12 residues. As DNA, the CDR3 is TGCAGCGTGGAGGGGGTAAACACTGAAGCTTTCTTT. This sequence encodes CSVEGVNTEAFF.

This chain joins TRBV29-1 and TRBJ1-3; D is undetermined. Looked up from germline, CDR1 is SQVTM and CDR2 is ANQGSEA. Deletions cut 6 bases from V and 0 bases from J, with 6 bases between. This CDR3 is 12 amino acids long. The chain's CDR3 is CSVGSSGNTIYF. CDR3 DNA sequence: TGCAGCGTCGGGAGCTCTGGAAACACCATATATTTT.

The chain carries TRBV28 and TRBJ1-4; D remains ambiguous. CDR3 length equals 12 residues. Per the germline V gene, CDR1 is MDHEN and CDR2 is SYDVKM. Deletions cut 8 bases from V and 8 bases from J, with 12 bases between. CDR3 sequence: CASGLSPEKLFF. The DNA for the CDR3 is TGTGCCAGCGGGCTCAGCCCCGAAAAACTGTTTTTT.

The V call is TRBV7-9, the J call TRBJ2-3; 13 positions match TRBD2. The J segment lost 3 bases and the V segment lost 2 bases, leaving 8 bases of the junction unmatched. The CDR3 is 18 residues long. Germline assignment: CDR1 SEHNR and CDR2 FQNEAQ (reference sequence). The CDR3 DNA sequence: TGTGCCAGCAGCTTAACCGGGACTAGCGGGGCCTCTACAGATACGCAGTATTTT. Protein: CASSLTGTSGASTDTQYF.

The J gene is TRBJ2-7, the V gene TRBV29-1; TRBD2 matches at 7 bases. V lost 4 bases to trimming and J lost 2 bases; unmatched junction nucleotides: 8. Germline loops: CDR1 SQVTM, CDR2 ANQGSEA. The CDR3 is 14 residues long. CDR3 nucleotide sequence: TGCAGCGTTGGGGGGGGACCAAACACCTACGAGCAGTACTTC. Amino acids: CSVGGGPNTYEQYF.

The chain is built from TRBV2 and TRBJ2-5; 7 positions match TRBD2. J gave up 1 base and V 4 bases, and 15 bases lay outside the gene matches. CDR3 size: 18 residues. CDR1 and CDR2 (germline): SNHLY, FYNNEI. CDR3 nucleotide sequence: TGTGCCAGCAGTGGTCCGGGGGGTCCCCGGGGAGGCCAAGAGACCCAGTACTTC. Its protein is CASSGPGGPRGGQETQYF.

V gene TRBV2 combines with J gene TRBJ2-1; 10 bases fit TRBD2. Trimming at V came to 6 bases and at J to 8 bases, leaving 7 bases not matched to a gene. The CDR3 runs to 14 residues. Germline values: CDR1 SNHLY, CDR2 FYNNEI. The chain's CDR3 is CASRPSGGWHEQFF. DNA for the CDR3: TGTGCCAGCAGACCTAGCGGGGGTTGGCATGAGCAGTTCTTC.

On this clone: The same CDR3 can be traced to other DNA sequences in this sample. The chain couples TRBV9 to TRBJ1-1; 10 nucleotides align to TRBD1. The V segment lost 7 bases and the J segment 5 bases; nucleotides outside the gene matches: 5. The germline V gene has CDR1 SGDLS and CDR2 YYNGEE. The CDR3 is made up of 13 amino acids. The DNA of the CDR3 is TGTGCCAGCGGACAGGGGGGCGAGACTGAAGCTTTCTTT. It yields the protein CASGQGGETEAFF.

The chain employs TRBV14 and TRBJ2-1, with D unclear. The germline V and J ends were trimmed by 4 bases and 8 bases, with 12 bases remaining between them. This CDR3 region has 13 residues. Germline CDR1 reads SGHDN; CDR2 reads FVKESK. The CDR3 DNA sequence: TGTGCCAGCAGCCCATACATAGCATATGAGCAGTTCTTC. It yields the protein CASSPYIAYEQFF.

The rearrangement uses TRBV4-1 and TRBJ2-5, with D tentatively TRBD2 (6 bases). V dropped 3 bases and J dropped 1 base, with 12 bases sitting between them. CDR1 and CDR2 from the germline V gene are MGHRA and YSYEKL. The CDR3 sequence is 15 residues long. For the CDR3, the DNA is TGCGCCAGCAGCCATGTTACCGGGGGCCAAGAGACCCAGTACTTC. Protein: CASSHVTGGQETQYF.

The CDR3 spells CAISESKRGVENEQFF. DNA of the CDR3: TGTGCCATCAGTGAGTCGAAGCGGGGGGTCGAGAATGAGCAGTTCTTC. The chain links TRBV10-3 to TRBJ2-1; the match to TRBD2 covers 9 bases. The V gene's germline CDR1 is ENHRY and CDR2 SYGVKD. CDR3 length equals 16 residues. V gave up 0 bases and J gave up 7 bases; unmatched junction bases: 7.

This chain links TRBV30 with TRBJ1-1, with 7 bases matching TRBD1. Losses at the gene ends were 3 bases for V and 0 bases for J; bases not matched to a gene: 16. Germline V lookup: CDR1 GTSNPN, CDR2 SVGIG (reference sequence). The CDR3 length is 18 residues. The CDR3 DNA sequence: TGTGCCTGGAGCCAGGGGGGTATTTGGGCGAATATGAACACTGAAGCTTTCTTT. Translation gives CAWSQGGIWANMNTEAFF. Together with reference TRBV30 and TRBJ1-1, the CDR3 gives the full variable domain: SQTIHQWPATLVQPVGSPLSLECTVEGTSNPNLYWYRQAAGRGLQLLFYSVGIGQISSEVPQNLSASRPQDRQFILSSKKLLLSDSGFYLCAWSQGGIWANMNTEAFFGQGTRLTVV.

J is TRBJ2-7 and V is TRBV18; D might be TRBD2 (5 bases). The germline V gene has CDR1 KGHSH and CDR2 LQKENI. The V end was cut by 2 bases, the J end by 3 bases, with 14 bases between. CDR3 length equals 15 residues. The CDR3 DNA sequence: TGTGCCAGCTCACCAGAACGTTTTGGGAGCTACGAGCAGTACTTC. Amino acids: CASSPERFGSYEQYF.

This sequence joins TRBV19 and TRBJ2-2, with D maybe TRBD2 (6 bases). Trimming pared 6 bases from V and 2 bases from J, leaving 16 bases between. The CDR3 covers 16 residues. CDR1 is LNHDA and CDR2 is SQIVND in the germline V gene (reference sequence). CDR3 DNA: TGTGCCAGTAGCAGCGCCGCGGGGTTCAACACCGGGGAGCTGTTTTTT. Amino acids: CASSSAAGFNTGELFF.